The rows below give T cell receptor beta chains drawn from one sample of a study of shared clonotypes between healthy human individuals. Only in-frame clones appear in the TCRdb table, and some are missing; sequencing was by immunoSEQ multiplex PCR. The sample contains roughly 890,000 clones, about 92% of which appear only once. The sequencing input was naive CD8+ T cells sorted from blood. These receptors were obtained from a young man in good health. Each CDR3 is given with its conserved first and last residue. A D gene is named only where the DNA matches it firmly. The listing skips clone size in some rows; elsewhere it reads once, few, many or a size class.

size,length,J,D,V,DNA,CDR3
NA,16,TRBJ2-7,TRBD2,TRBV6-6,TGTGCCAGCAGTTACCCAAGGACTAGCGAGACCTACGAGCAGTACTTC,CASSYPRTSETYEQYF
NA,17,TRBJ2-1,NA,TRBV5-8,TGTGCCAGCAGCTTGCGAGGTGGGGACACTACCTACAATGAGCAGTTCTTC,CASSLRGGDTTYNEQFF
once,15,TRBJ1-2,NA,TRBV19,TGTGCCAGTAGTGGACGGTCGGAAGCTAACTATGGCTACACCTTC,CASSGRSEANYGYTF
NA,14,TRBJ2-1,NA,TRBV2,TGTGCCAGCATTGAAAGCCGAGTGGGAAATGAGCAGTTCTTC,CASIESRVGNEQFF
NA,15,TRBJ2-7,TRBD2,TRBV30,TGTGCCTGGAGTTCTATCCCTAGCGGGATGTACGAGCAGTACTTC,CAWSSIPSGMYEQYF
NA,15,TRBJ1-1,TRBD1,TRBV28,TGTGCCAGCAGCCTCACCGGGACAGGGGGTACTGAAGCTTTCTTT,CASSLTGTGGTEAFF
NA,14,TRBJ1-4,NA,TRBV7-8,TGTGCCAGCAGCCCCCTAGCGTTTAATGAAAAACTGTTTTTT,CASSPLAFNEKLFF
NA,19,TRBJ2-2,TRBD2,TRBV7-3,TGTGCCAGCAGCTTATCGACAGAGGAGCGGGAGCGGCCCACCGGGGAGCTGTTTTTT,CASSLSTEERERPTGELFF
NA,14,TRBJ1-5,NA,TRBV19,TGTGCCAGTAGCATGGATTTTTGGAATCAGCCCCAGCATTTT,CASSMDFWNQPQHF
NA,15,TRBJ1-1,NA,TRBV27,TGTGCCAGCAGTTTATCTGGGGGACCTTTCAATGAAGCTTTCTTT,CASSLSGGPFNEAFF
NA,14,TRBJ1-1,NA,TRBV19,TGTGCCACCGTAGTCGGGGGGATAGGCACTGAAGCTTTCTTT,CATVVGGIGTEAFF
NA,16,TRBJ2-2,NA,TRBV11-3,TGTGCCAGCAGCCTATACAGGGAACCGAACACCGGGGAGCTGTTTTTT,CASSLYREPNTGELFF
NA,17,TRBJ2-7,TRBD2,TRBV4-1,TGCGCCAGCAGCCAAGTAGCTAGCGGGAGGAAATTCAACGAGCAGTACTTC,CASSQVASGRKFNEQYF
NA,18,TRBJ2-1,TRBD2,TRBV9,TGTGCCAGCAGCGTAGCGTTAGCGGGAGAGAGCTCCTACAATGAGCAGTTCTTC,CASSVALAGESSYNEQFF
NA,16,TRBJ2-7,TRBD2,TRBV5-1,TGCGCCAGCAGCCCTACTAGCGGGAGGGCCAATTACGAGCAGTACTTC,CASSPTSGRANYEQYF
NA,15,TRBJ2-7,TRBD2,TRBV7-6,TGTGCCAGCGGGAAAGGACTAGCGGGATCCTACGAGCAGTACTTC,CASGKGLAGSYEQYF
once,16,TRBJ2-3,TRBD1,TRBV7-9,TGTGCCAGCAGCGGACCGGGACAGGGGATGGAAGATACGCAGTATTTT,CASSGPGQGMEDTQYF
NA,14,TRBJ1-2,NA,TRBV7-2,TGTGCCAGCAGCACTACAGAGGGAAACTATGGCTACACCTTC,CASSTTEGNYGYTF
once,14,TRBJ2-7,NA,TRBV5-5,TGTGCCAGCGCCCTTAGAGATCTCTCCTACGAGCAGTACTTC,CASALRDLSYEQYF